A single sample is the source of the 2 T cell receptor beta chains below, sequenced in a study of T-cell reconstitution after alpha-beta-depleted transplantation in children. The TCRbeta library was prepared with unique molecular identifiers. TCRdb analysed the PCR reads with MiXCR anew, one entry per CDR3 protein. The repertoire includes about 600,000 distinct CDR3 sequences, approximately 22% of them detected once, and about 14% sits in the top ten. The sequencing used PBMCs, mostly from graft donor cells, collected 360 days after TCRalphabeta/CD19-depleted stem cell transplant. The receptors come from a boy younger than two who had a stem cell transplant for acute myeloid leukemia, so the T cells may come from the graft donor.

In this sample, this clonotype turned up a few times. The rearrangement uses TRBV21-1 and TRBJ2-7. TRBV21-1 represents a pseudogene. The CDR3 spans 12 residues. This CDR3 reads CASSTGYYEQYV. Written as DNA, the CDR3 is TGTGCCAGCAGCACAGGGTACTACGAGCAGTACGTC.

This clonotype was detected only a few times. The chain employs TRBV6-1 and TRBJ2-7; D call uncertain. The CDR3 consists of 14 residues. The germline V gene has CDR1 MNHNS and CDR2 SASEGT. V was clipped by 6 bases and J by 2 bases, with 14 bases between them. The CDR3 nucleotides are TGTGCCAGCAGCACGTACATAGGGACCTACGAGCAGTACTTC. Its translation is CASSTYIGTYEQYF.